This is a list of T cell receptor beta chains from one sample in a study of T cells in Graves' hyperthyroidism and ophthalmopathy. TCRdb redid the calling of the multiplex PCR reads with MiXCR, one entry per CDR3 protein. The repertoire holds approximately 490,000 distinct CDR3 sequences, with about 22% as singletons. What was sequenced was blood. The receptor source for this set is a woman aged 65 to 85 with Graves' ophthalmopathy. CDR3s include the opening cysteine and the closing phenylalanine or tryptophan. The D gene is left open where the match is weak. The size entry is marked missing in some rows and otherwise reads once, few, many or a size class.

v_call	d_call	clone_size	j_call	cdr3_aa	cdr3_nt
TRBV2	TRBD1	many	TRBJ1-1	CGDRGLGTEAFF	TGTGGTGACAGGGGGCTGGGCACTGAAGCTTTCTTT
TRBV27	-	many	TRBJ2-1	CASTINLGRGAYNEQFF	TGTGCCAGCACCATCAACCTAGGGAGGGGGGCCTACAATGAGCAGTTCTTC
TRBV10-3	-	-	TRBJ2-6	CAISEGGGAGANVLTF	TGTGCCATCAGTGAGGGTGGGGGCGCTGGGGCCAACGTCCTGACTTTC
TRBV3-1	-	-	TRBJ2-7	CASSQDPAYEQYF	TGTGCCAGCAGCCAAGATCCGGCATACGAGCAGTACTTC
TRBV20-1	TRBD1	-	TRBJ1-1	CSARPGQGNTEAFF	TGCAGTGCTAGACCTGGACAGGGGAACACTGAAGCTTTCTTT
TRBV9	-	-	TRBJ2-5	CASSTRRSGETQYF	TGTGCCAGCAGCACCCGACGATCAGGGGAGACCCAGTACTTC
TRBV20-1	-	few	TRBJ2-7	CSASDPGGHDYEQYF	TGCAGTGCGTCAGACCCTGGGGGACACGACTACGAGCAGTACTTC
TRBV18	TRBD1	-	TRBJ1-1	CDSSLDRDYTEAFF	TGTGACAGCTCATTAGACAGGGATTACACTGAAGCTTTCTTT
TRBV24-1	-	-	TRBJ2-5	CATSEGGHQETQYF	TGTGCCACCAGTGAAGGCGGGCACCAAGAGACCCAGTACTTC
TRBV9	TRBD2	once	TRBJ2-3	CASSKRESRDTQYF	TGTGCCAGCAGCAAGCGGGAGAGTAGGGATACGCAGTATTTT
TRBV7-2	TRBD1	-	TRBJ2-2	CASRQGQGNTGELFF	TGTGCCAGCCGCCAGGGACAGGGGAACACCGGGGAGCTGTTTTTT
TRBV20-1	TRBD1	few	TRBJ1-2	CSAGGTGGPTYGYTF	TGCAGTGCTGGGGGGACAGGGGGTCCCACCTATGGCTACACCTTC
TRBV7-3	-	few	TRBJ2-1	CASSLNMVDYSSYNEQFF	TGTGCCAGCAGCTTAAATATGGTCGACTATAGCTCCTACAATGAGCAGTTCTTC
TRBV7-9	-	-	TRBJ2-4	CASSHDVLSIQYF	TGTGCCAGCAGCCACGACGTCCTGTCCATTCAGTACTTC
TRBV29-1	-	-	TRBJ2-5	CSVDPPGGGETQYF	TGCAGCGTTGATCCCCCCGGAGGTGGGGAGACCCAGTACTTC
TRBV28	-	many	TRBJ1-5	CASSPTWQPQHF	TGTGCCAGCAGCCCTACTTGGCAGCCCCAGCATTTT
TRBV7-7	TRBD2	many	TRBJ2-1	CASSLAASGYNEQFF	TGTGCTAGCAGCTTAGCGGCTAGCGGATACAATGAGCAGTTCTTC
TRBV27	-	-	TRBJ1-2	CASRPYGGNYGYTF	TGTGCCAGCAGACCATATGGGGGGAACTATGGCTACACCTTC
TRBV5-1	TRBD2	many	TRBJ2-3	CASRDGTSGSTDTQYF	TGCGCCAGCAGGGACGGGACTAGCGGGAGCACAGATACGCAGTATTTT
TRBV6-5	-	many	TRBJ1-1	CASSYSSQGNTEAFF	TGTGCCAGCAGTTACTCGAGTCAGGGGAACACTGAAGCTTTCTTT
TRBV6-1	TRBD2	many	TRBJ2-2	CASKASGNTGELFF	TGTGCCAGCAAGGCTAGCGGGAACACCGGGGAGCTGTTTTTT
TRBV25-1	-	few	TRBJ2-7	CASSRNLEGYEQYF	TGTGCCAGCAGCCGCAACCTCGAAGGGTACGAGCAGTACTTC
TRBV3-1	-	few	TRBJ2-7	CASSQSESSYEQYF	TGTGCCAGCAGCCAATCCGAGTCCTCCTACGAGCAGTACTTC
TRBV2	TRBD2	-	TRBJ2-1	CASSDSSSGAYNEQFF	TGTGCCAGCAGTGACTCGTCTAGCGGAGCTTACAATGAGCAGTTCTTC
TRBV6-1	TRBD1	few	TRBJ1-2	CASSQRQGWGYTF	TGTGCCAGCAGCCAACGACAGGGTTGGGGCTACACCTTC
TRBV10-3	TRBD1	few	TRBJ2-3	CAISAGTGDSTDTQYF	TGTGCCATCAGTGCCGGGACAGGGGATAGCACAGATACGCAGTATTTT
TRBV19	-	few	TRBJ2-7	CASSIRAGPSEQYF	TGTGCCAGTAGTATTAGGGCGGGGCCGTCCGAGCAGTACTTC